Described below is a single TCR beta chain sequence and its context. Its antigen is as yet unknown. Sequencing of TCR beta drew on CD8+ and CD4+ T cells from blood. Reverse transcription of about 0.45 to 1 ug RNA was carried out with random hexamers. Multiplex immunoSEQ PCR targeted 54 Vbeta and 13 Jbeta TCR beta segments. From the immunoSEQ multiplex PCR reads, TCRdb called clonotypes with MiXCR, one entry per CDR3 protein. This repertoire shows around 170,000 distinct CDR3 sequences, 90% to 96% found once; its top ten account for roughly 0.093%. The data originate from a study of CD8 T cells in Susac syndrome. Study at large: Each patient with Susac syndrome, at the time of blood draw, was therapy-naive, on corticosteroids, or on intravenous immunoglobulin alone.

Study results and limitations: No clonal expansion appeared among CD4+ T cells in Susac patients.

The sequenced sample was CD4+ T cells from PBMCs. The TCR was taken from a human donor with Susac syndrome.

CDR3 amino acids: CASVGQGAVGANVLTF. CDR3 bases: TGTGCCAGCGTCGGGCAGGGGGCGGTCGGGGCCAACGTCCTGACTTTC. The rearrangement uses TRBV11-1 and TRBJ2-6; TRBD1 agrees at 8 bases. From germline, CDR1 is SGHAT and CDR2 FQDESV (reference sequence). This CDR3 is built from 16 residues. Trimming cost V 8 bases and J 4 bases; bases outside gene matches: 10.